This T cell receptor beta chain was recorded in a study of regulatory T cells in long-lasting Graves disease. Specified time point: newly diagnosed GD, antithyroid drugs for less than 3 months. The authors made the TCR library using RNA they extracted from PBMCs. V shed 5 bases and J shed 4 bases, with 11 bases lying between them. The CDR3 extends over 13 amino acids. With iRepertoire HTBI primers and Arm-PCR of CDR3 regions, TCR beta libraries were built. TCRdb reprocessed the multiplex PCR reads with MiXCR, giving one entry per CDR3 protein. This table has a few hundred thousand distinct CDR3 sequences, 12% appearing once. These data were also reused for a study on T cells in Graves' hyperthyroidism and ophthalmopathy. That report notes: Lactation, pregnancy, other autoimmune disease or uncontrolled infection led to exclusion of patients.

The sequencing here drew on peripheral blood mononuclear cells (PBMCs), taken at new diagnosis, from a patient treated with antithyroid drugs. This sequence originates from a young woman with Graves disease. The chain uses TRBV12-3 or TRBV12-4 and TRBJ1-2; the D is unclear. The CDR3 sequence: CASSRQPGYGYTF. The CDR3 nucleotides read TGTGCCAGCAGTAGGCAGCCCGGCTATGGCTACACCTTC.